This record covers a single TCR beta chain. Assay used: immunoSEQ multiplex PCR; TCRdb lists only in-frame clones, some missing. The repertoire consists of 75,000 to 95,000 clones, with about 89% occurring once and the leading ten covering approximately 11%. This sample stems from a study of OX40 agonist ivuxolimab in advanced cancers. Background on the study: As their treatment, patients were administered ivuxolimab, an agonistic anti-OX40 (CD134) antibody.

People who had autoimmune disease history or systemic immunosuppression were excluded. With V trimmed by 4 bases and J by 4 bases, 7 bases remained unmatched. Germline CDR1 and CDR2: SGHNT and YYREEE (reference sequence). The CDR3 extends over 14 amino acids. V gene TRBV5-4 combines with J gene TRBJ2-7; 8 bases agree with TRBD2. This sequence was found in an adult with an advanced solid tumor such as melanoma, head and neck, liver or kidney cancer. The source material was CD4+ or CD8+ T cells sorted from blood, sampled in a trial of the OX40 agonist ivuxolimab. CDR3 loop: CASSALGGDYEQYF. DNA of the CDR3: TGTGCCAGCAGCGCCCTCGGGGGGGATTACGAGCAGTACTTC.